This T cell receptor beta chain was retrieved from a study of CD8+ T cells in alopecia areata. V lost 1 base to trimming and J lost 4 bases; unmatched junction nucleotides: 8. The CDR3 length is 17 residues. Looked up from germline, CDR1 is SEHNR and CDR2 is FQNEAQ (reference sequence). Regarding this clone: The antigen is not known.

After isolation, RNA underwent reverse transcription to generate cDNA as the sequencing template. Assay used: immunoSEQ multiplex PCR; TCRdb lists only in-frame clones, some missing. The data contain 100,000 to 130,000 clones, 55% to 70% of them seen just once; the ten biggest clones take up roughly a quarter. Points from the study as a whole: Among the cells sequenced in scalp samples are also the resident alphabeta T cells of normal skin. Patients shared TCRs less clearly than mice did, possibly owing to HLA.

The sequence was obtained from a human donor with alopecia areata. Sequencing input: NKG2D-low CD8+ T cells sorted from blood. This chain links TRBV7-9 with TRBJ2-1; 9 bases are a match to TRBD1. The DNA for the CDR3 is TGTGCCAGCAGCTTAGGAACGACAGGGGGAGGGTACAATGAGCAGTTCTTC. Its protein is CASSLGTTGGGYNEQFF.